The 28 T cell receptor beta chains below were found in one sample sequenced in a study of CD8 T cells in ankylosing spondylitis. Via MiXCR, TCRdb re-called the 5' RACE reads, giving one row per CDR3 protein. The sample includes about 240,000 distinct CDR3 sequences, roughly 8.6% of them seen just once. Sequences were obtained from blood, either unsorted or a sorted T cell fraction (not recorded which). These receptors were collected from a male donor with ankylosing spondylitis or in good health (not recorded which).

This clonotype was detected a few times. This rearrangement joins TRBV27 to TRBJ1-1, with TRBD1 matching over 8 bases. The CDR3 sequence is 13 residues long. CDR1 is MNHEY and CDR2 is SMNVEV in the germline V gene (reference sequence). The V and J ends lost 8 bases and 3 bases, in that order; junction bases with no gene match: 5. Here the CDR3 DNA reads TGTGCCAGCCTAAAACAGGGGGACACTGAAGCTTTCTTT. This codes for CASLKQGDTEAFF.

The rearrangement joins TRBV5-1 to TRBJ2-1; no clear D. This CDR3 has 13 residues. Germline-derived CDR1 and CDR2 are SGHRS and YFSETQ. Trimming cost V 4 bases and J 8 bases, with 13 bases left between them. The CDR3 sequence: CASSIQGMHEQFF. The CDR3 nucleotides read TGCGCCAGCAGCATACAAGGGATGCATGAGCAGTTCTTC.

This clonotype came up a few times. This chain joins TRBV30 and TRBJ1-1, with 9 bases fitting TRBD1. Germline V CDR1 and CDR2: GTSNPN, SVGIG (reference sequence). This CDR3 has 13 amino acids. J lost 6 bases, V lost 5 bases, and 7 bases had no gene match. The CDR3 nucleotides are TGTGCCTGGGGACAGGGGAGACTGTCTGAAGCTTTCTTT. The encoded protein is CAWGQGRLSEAFF.

The sample holds many counts of this clonotype. The chain uses TRBV7-2 and TRBJ2-5, with D unresolved. Germline lookup yields CDR1 SGHTA and CDR2 FQGNSA. CDR3 length equals 14 residues. The V end lost 2 bases, the J end lost 0 bases, and 7 bases lay between the germline ends. The chain's CDR3 is CASSLMRNQETQYF. CDR3 coding DNA: TGTGCCAGCAGCTTAATGCGGAACCAAGAGACCCAGTACTTC.

This clonotype was seen repeatedly, ten times or more. The V gene is TRBV28, the J gene TRBJ1-5; no clear D gene. CDR3 length equals 14 residues. V was pared by 3 bases and J by 4 bases, with 10 bases between. Germline V gene lookup returns CDR1 MDHEN and CDR2 SYDVKM. DNA of the CDR3: TGTGCCAGCAGTTTGGAGGGCAGAAATCAGCCCCAGCATTTT. Translation gives CASSLEGRNQPQHF.

This clonotype has ten or more counts. V usage is TRBV20-1 and J usage is TRBJ1-1; 8 nucleotides align to TRBD1. Germline V gene data show CDR1 as DFQATT and CDR2 as SNEGSKA (reference sequence). CDR3 length: 12 residues. V lost 5 bases to trimming and J lost 7 bases; unmatched junction nucleotides: 6. CDR3 region: CSAAGQVDEAFF. CDR3 coding DNA: TGCAGTGCTGCGGGACAGGTCGATGAAGCTTTCTTT.

In this sample, this clonotype turned up many times. The chain has TRBV20-1 and TRBJ2-5; D is undetermined. CDR3 length equals 11 residues. Trimming removed 3 bases at V and 5 bases at J, with 7 bases between. Germline lookup yields CDR1 DFQATT and CDR2 SNEGSKA (reference sequence). CDR3 bases: TGCAGTGCTAGTGCCCCGGAGACCCAGTACTTC. Amino acid sequence: CSASAPETQYF.

This clonotype was observed many times. The V call is TRBV15, the J call TRBJ1-1; tentatively, D is TRBD1 (5 bases). Germline assignment: CDR1 LNHNV and CDR2 YYDKDF (reference sequence). Trimming pared 0 bases from V and 7 bases from J, leaving 12 bases between. CDR3 length: 14 residues. The CDR3 is CATSRDRGNHEAFF. DNA of the CDR3: TGTGCCACCAGCAGAGATAGGGGAAACCATGAAGCTTTCTTT. The entire variable domain, with the rest obtained from reference TRBV15 and TRBJ1-1, is as follows: DAMVIQNPRYQVTQFGKPVTLSCSQTLNHNVMYWYQQKSSQAPKLLFHYYDKDFNNEADTPDNFQSRRPNTSFCFLDIRSPGLGDTAMYLCATSRDRGNHEAFFGQGTRLTVV.

This clonotype was detected many times. Its ends do not fully match the called genes, so a read error is possible. The rearrangement uses TRBV7-3 and TRBJ2-7, with 8 bases lining up with TRBD2. This CDR3 has 15 amino acids. Germline V gene sequence: CDR1 SGHTA, CDR2 FQGTGA. The CDR3 is CDREDRTSCPYEQYF. The CDR3 bases are TGCGATCGGGAGGATCGGACTAGCTGCCCCTACGAGCAGTACTTC.

This clonotype was observed at least ten times. The chain has TRBV6-5 and TRBJ2-3; tentative D call: TRBD1 (5 bases). This CDR3 spans 15 amino acids. Germline loops: CDR1 MNHEY, CDR2 SVGAGI. V was trimmed by 4 bases and J by 3 bases, leaving 14 bases between them. The CDR3 loop reads CASSLYRTLTDTQYF. The CDR3 coding sequence is TGTGCCAGCAGTTTATACAGGACACTTACAGATACGCAGTATTTT.

This clonotype has at least ten counts. The V gene is TRBV5-1, the J gene TRBJ2-2; no reliable D call. Germline assignment: CDR1 SGHRS and CDR2 YFSETQ. The V end was cut by 0 bases, the J end by 5 bases, with 5 bases between. The CDR3 consists of 13 residues. In DNA, the CDR3 is TGCGCCAGCAGCTTGGACGGGACCGGGGAGCTGTTTTTT. This sequence encodes CASSLDGTGELFF. The whole variable domain, remainder taken from reference TRBV5-1 and TRBJ2-2, is KAGVTQTPRYLIKTRGQQVTLSCSPISGHRSVSWYQQTPGQGLQFLFEYFSETQRNKGNFPGRFSGRQFSNSRSEMNVSTLELGDSALYLCASSLDGTGELFFGEGSRLTVL.

A note on this clonotype: This may be a read error, as it is one base from a much larger clone. The J gene is TRBJ2-1, the V gene TRBV6-5; 7 bases line up with TRBD2. V was pared by 0 bases and J by 7 bases, with 9 bases of the junction left unmatched. The CDR3 has 16 amino acids. Per germline, CDR1 MNHEY and CDR2 SVGAGI. The CDR3 bases are TGTGCCAGCAGTTACTCGGGTCTAGTGGGAGGGAATGAGCAGTTCTTC. This gives the protein CASSYSGLVGGNEQFF.

This clonotype was found many times. This chain connects TRBV6-2 or TRBV6-3 to TRBJ1-1; D not resolved. Germline V lookup: CDR1 MNHEY, CDR2 SVGEGT. V lost 2 bases, J lost 1 base, and 8 bases lay in between. This CDR3 is built from 14 residues. The CDR3 DNA reads as TGTGCCAGCAGTTACACCGGGAGGAACACTGAAGCTTTCTTT. Its translation is CASSYTGRNTEAFF.

The V call is TRBV3-1, the J call TRBJ1-1; 7 bases align to TRBD1. The V and J ends lost 1 base and 4 bases, in that order; junction bases with no gene match: 3. The CDR3 runs to 14 residues. Germline V gene sequence: CDR1 LGHDT, CDR2 YNNKEL (reference sequence). CDR3 in amino acids: CASSQVTGATEAFF. DNA for the CDR3: TGTGCCAGCAGCCAAGTTACAGGGGCCACTGAAGCTTTCTTT.

This clonotype was counted only a few times. The rearrangement links TRBV7-9 to TRBJ2-3, with D perhaps TRBD2 (5 bases). The CDR3 contains 12 residues. CDR1 and CDR2 (germline): SEHNR, FQNEAQ (reference sequence). Trimming left V 2 bases short and J 7 bases short, with 7 bases between. In DNA form, the CDR3 reads TGTGCCAGCAGCTTAAGCGGTTATACGCAGTATTTT. Translation gives CASSLSGYTQYF. The full variable domain, with the rest looked up from reference TRBV7-9 and TRBJ2-3, is DTGVSQNPRHKITKRGQNVTFRCDPISEHNRLYWYRQTLGQGPEFLTYFQNEAQLEKSRLLSDRFSAERPKGSFSTLEIQRTEQGDSAMYLCASSLSGYTQYFGPGTRLTVL.

This clonotype was seen at least ten times. The V gene is TRBV25-1, the J gene TRBJ2-6; no reliable D call. This CDR3 is built from 16 residues. V dropped 2 bases and J dropped 1 base, with 9 bases sitting between them. The V gene's germline CDR1 is MGHDK and CDR2 SYGVNS. In DNA form, the CDR3 reads TGTGCCAGCAGTGAACCTGAGGTTTCTGGGGCCAACGTCCTGACTTTC. This translates into CASSEPEVSGANVLTF.

V usage is TRBV20-1 and J usage is TRBJ1-1; tentative D call: TRBD1 (5 bases). Trimming left V 0 bases short and J 10 bases short, with 21 bases between. The CDR3 is 15 amino acids. CDR1 and CDR2 from the germline V gene are DFQATT and SNEGSKA (reference sequence). The CDR3 nucleotides are TGCAGTGCTAGAGATCACACCACCAGGGCTGGGGGAGCTTTCTTT. It is translated as CSARDHTTRAGGAFF.

This clonotype was counted a few times. J is TRBJ2-5 and V is TRBV9, with 15 bases matching TRBD2. The CDR3 contains 17 residues. V trimming: 3 bases; J trimming: 2 bases; junction bases outside the gene matches: 5. Germline V gene sequence: CDR1 SGDLS, CDR2 YYNGEE. The CDR3 DNA is TGTGCCAGCAGCGCGGGACTAGCGGGAGGTGGGCAAGAGACCCAGTACTTC. Translation gives CASSAGLAGGGQETQYF.

This clonotype was recorded at least ten times. This chain links TRBV19 with TRBJ2-7; D call uncertain. This CDR3 region has 13 residues. V gave up 6 bases and J gave up 7 bases, with 16 bases separating them. The germline V gene has CDR1 LNHDA and CDR2 SQIVND (reference sequence). The chain's CDR3 is CASSSTYPQEQYF. CDR3 nucleotides: TGTGCCAGTAGCTCGACGTACCCTCAAGAGCAGTACTTC.

The chain uses TRBV20-1 and TRBJ2-2; D not certain. V dropped 6 bases and J dropped 2 bases, with 13 bases sitting between them. Germline assignment: CDR1 DFQATT and CDR2 SNEGSKA (reference sequence). The CDR3 has 14 residues. The CDR3 DNA is TGCAGTGCCGTGGGTAGTGCTAACACCGGGGAGCTGTTTTTT. Encoded protein: CSAVGSANTGELFF.

In this sample, this clonotype turned up many times. This chain uses TRBV9 with TRBJ2-3; TRBD2 agrees at 14 bases. Germline loops: CDR1 SGDLS, CDR2 YYNGEE. The CDR3 length is 18 residues. The J segment lost 5 bases and the V segment lost 0 bases, leaving 8 bases of the junction unmatched. The CDR3 nucleotides are TGTGCCAGCAGCGTAGGCGAAGGGACTAGCGGGAGAAGAGATACGCAGTATTTT. This gives the protein CASSVGEGTSGRRDTQYF.

This clonotype was seen a few times. V is TRBV20-1 and J is TRBJ2-1; tentative D call: TRBD2 (6 bases). The germline CDR1 and CDR2 sequences are DFQATT and SNEGSKA (reference sequence). The CDR3 extends over 15 amino acids. Trimming stripped 6 bases from V and 4 bases from J, with 19 bases between. This CDR3 reads CSAPPRRGYYNEQFF. CDR3 coding DNA: TGCAGTGCCCCTCCGAGGCGGGGATATTACAATGAGCAGTTCTTC.

The table lists this clonotype with many counts. The chain employs TRBV7-8 and TRBJ2-1, with D possibly called TRBD1 or TRBD2 (5 bases each). From germline, CDR1 is SGHVS and CDR2 FQNEAQ. This CDR3 comprises 18 residues. V was cut by 0 bases and J by 2 bases, with 17 bases left in between. CDR3 coding DNA: TGTGCCAGCAGCTTAGCGCTCGGTCTCTTGGGGGCCTACAATGAGCAGTTCTTC. Its translation: CASSLALGLLGAYNEQFF.

This clonotype occurred many times. The gene calls are TRBV20-1 and TRBJ1-5; possibly TRBD1 for D (5 bases). Germline V gene sequence: CDR1 DFQATT, CDR2 SNEGSKA (reference sequence). V gave up 1 base and J gave up 4 bases, with 8 bases separating them. This CDR3 contains 13 residues. The CDR3 nucleotides are TGCAGTGCTAGAGCTAGGGGTAATCAGCCCCAGCATTTT. Its protein product is CSARARGNQPQHF.

This chain connects TRBV3-1 to TRBJ1-1, with D hard to call. The CDR3 has 14 amino acids. Germline CDR1 LGHDT, CDR2 YNNKEL (reference sequence). Trimming shortened V by 2 bases and J by 1 base, and 8 bases separated the two germline ends. Here the CDR3 DNA reads TGTGCCAGCAGCCAACGGGCCCCGAACACTGAAGCTTTCTTT. The encoded protein is CASSQRAPNTEAFF. Full variable domain (missing parts from reference TRBV3-1 and TRBJ1-1): DTAVSQTPKYLVTQMGNDKSIKCEQNLGHDTMYWYKQDSKKFLKIMFSYNNKELIINETVPNRFSPKSPDKAHLNLHINSLELGDSAVYFCASSQRAPNTEAFFGQGTRLTVV.

The chain links TRBV12-3 or TRBV12-4 to TRBJ2-1; D is perhaps TRBD1 (5 bases). This CDR3 contains 15 residues. V was shortened by 1 base and J by 5 bases, with 12 bases between the two germline ends. The DNA of the CDR3 is TGTGCCAGCAGTTTAGGGCAGGGTAAAAACAATGAGCAGTTCTTC. Translating it yields CASSLGQGKNNEQFF.

There are many counts of this clonotype. The chain uses TRBV7-8 and TRBJ2-7; D may correspond to TRBD1 or TRBD2 (5 bases each). The CDR3 contains 13 residues. Between the trimmed V and J ends, which lost 2 bases and 6 bases, there was a span of 11 bases. Germline lookup yields CDR1 SGHVS and CDR2 FQNEAQ. The CDR3 nucleotides are TGTGCCAGCAGCTTAACTGGGGCGGGCGAGCAGTACTTC. As protein: CASSLTGAGEQYF.

For the CDR3, the DNA is TGTGCCAGCAGCTTAGAACGGGGGGGCTCCTACGAGCAGTACTTC. Translated, it gives CASSLERGGSYEQYF. The V gene is TRBV11-2, the J gene TRBJ2-7, with 8 bases identical to TRBD2. The CDR3 runs to 15 residues. V was pared by 0 bases and J by 0 bases, with 1 base of the junction left unmatched. Germline-derived CDR1 and CDR2 are SGHAT and FQNNGV. Full variable domain (remainder filled in from reference TRBV11-2 and TRBJ2-7): EAGVAQSPRYKIIEKRQSVAFWCNPISGHATLYWYQQILGQGPKLLIQFQNNGVVDDSQLPKDRFSAERLKGVDSTLKIQPAKLEDSAVYLCASSLERGGSYEQYFGPGTRLTVT.